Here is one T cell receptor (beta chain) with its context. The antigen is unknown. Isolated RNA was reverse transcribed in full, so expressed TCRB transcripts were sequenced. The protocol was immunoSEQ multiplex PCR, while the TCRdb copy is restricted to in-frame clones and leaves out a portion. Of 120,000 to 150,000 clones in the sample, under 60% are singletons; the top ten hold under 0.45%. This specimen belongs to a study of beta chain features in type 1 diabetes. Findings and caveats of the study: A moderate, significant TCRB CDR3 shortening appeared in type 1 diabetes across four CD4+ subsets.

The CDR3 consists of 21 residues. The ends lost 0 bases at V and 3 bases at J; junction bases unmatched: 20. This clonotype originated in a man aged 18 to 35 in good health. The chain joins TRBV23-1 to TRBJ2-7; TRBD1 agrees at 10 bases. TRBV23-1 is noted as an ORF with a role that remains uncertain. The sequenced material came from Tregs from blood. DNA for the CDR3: TGCGCCAGCAGTCAATCCCACCCACCTCCGGGACAGGGGAACAAGGGCTACGAGCAGTACTTC. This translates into CASSQSHPPPGQGNKGYEQYF.